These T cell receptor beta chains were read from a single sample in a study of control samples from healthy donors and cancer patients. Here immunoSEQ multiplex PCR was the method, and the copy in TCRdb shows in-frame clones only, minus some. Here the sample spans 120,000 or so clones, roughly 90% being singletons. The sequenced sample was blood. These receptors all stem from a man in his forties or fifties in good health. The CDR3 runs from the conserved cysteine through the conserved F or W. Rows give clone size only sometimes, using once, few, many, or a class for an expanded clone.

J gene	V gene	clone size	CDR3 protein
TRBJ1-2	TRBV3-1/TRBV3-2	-	CASSRGQTSYGYTF
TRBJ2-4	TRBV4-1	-	CASSQVQGAKNIQYF
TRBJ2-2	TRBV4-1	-	CASSQVGGRTGELFF
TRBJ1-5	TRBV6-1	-	CASSEAWGSNQPQHF
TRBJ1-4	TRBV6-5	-	CASRVGPGNEKLFF
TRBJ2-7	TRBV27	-	CASSLEGGHSYEQYF
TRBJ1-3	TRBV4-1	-	CASSQARGQGNTIYF
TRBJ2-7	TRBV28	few	CASSLIDRGTSYEQYF
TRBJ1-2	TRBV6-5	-	CASSNGGLPYGYTF
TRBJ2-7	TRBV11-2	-	CASSLSAQVGYEQYF
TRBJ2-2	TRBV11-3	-	CASSLEPRTSGGAYTGELFF
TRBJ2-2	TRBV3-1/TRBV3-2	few	CASTPLGGLNTGELFF
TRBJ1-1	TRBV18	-	CASSRERGGDTEAFF
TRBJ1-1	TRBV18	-	CASSPETGYSTNTEAFF
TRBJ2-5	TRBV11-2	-	CASSLAQETQYF
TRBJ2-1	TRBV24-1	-	CATSDPGQGSYNEQFF
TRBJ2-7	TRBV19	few	CASSTQSGIDEQYF
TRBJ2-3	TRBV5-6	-	CASSLESGAVSTDTQYF
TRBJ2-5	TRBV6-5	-	CASSPAHRARETQYF
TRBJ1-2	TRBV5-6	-	CASSRAGQNYGYTF
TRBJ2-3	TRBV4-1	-	CASSETSGGASDTQYF
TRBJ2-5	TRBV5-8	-	CASSLAPGEETQYF
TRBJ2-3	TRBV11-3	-	CASSSGTGFPDTQYF
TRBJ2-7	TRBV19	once	CASSTTGGGEQYF
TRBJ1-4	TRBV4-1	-	CASSLTGGSNEKLFF
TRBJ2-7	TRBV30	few	CAWSGGQGVSNYF
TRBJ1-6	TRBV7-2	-	CASSFDSSYNSPLHF
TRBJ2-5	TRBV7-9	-	CASSPLAGGPQETQYF
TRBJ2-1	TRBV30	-	CAWSVGGTAYNEQFF
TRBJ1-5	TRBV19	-	CASSIPGQGKWQPQHF
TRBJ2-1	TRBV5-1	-	CASRETSGVYNEQFF
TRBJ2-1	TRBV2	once	CASSAGLALNEQFF
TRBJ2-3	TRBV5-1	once	CASSSSGANTDTQYF
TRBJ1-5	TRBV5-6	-	CASGTGGNQPQHF